Sequencing of this TCR beta chain was carried out in a study of blood T cell repertoires in COVID-19. Study-wide background: Some COVID-19 samples were acute and others convalescent; all came from the United States, Italy and Spain.

The CDR3 contains 14 residues. Germline-derived CDR1 and CDR2 are SGDLS and YYNGEE. V lost 3 bases and J lost 6, with 10 bases in between. The Seattle patients joined while their infection was active and were tracked longitudinally afterward. As regards this clone: The sample has other DNA sequences that encode this CDR3 too.

Generated by immunoSEQ multiplex PCR, the TCRdb table keeps only in-frame clones and is missing some. The sample holds 100,000 to 150,000 clones, approximately 81% seen once. The sequencing sample was made of peripheral blood. The source of this sequence is a man older than 75 with COVID-19, enrolled during active disease. V gene TRBV9 combines with J gene TRBJ1-6; D gene uncertain. CDR3 in DNA: TGTGCCAGCAGCGCGCGGCCGGGTAATTCACCCCTCCACTTT. It is translated as CASSARPGNSPLHF.